One and the same sample provided the 25 T cell receptor beta chains below, sequenced in a study of shared clonotypes between healthy human individuals (dated by TCRdb to about 2020). Library preparation used the immunoSEQ multiplex PCR assay. The table comes from immuneACCESS by way of TCRdb, which keeps in-frame sequences with V and J called. Part of the clones is missing from these tables; in studies checked, under half for an unresolved V gene and the rest for unknown reasons. The sample table records a few hundred thousand clones; roughly 70% of these occur just once. About 9.3% of the sample is taken by the ten largest. The material sequenced was memory CD4+ T cells sorted from blood. According to the study, the label for this sample's cell subset or site signals: CD45RA-negative fraction. Receptors originate from a man aged 25 to 45 in good health.

This clone was seen more than once but under ten times. V gene TRBV6-5 combines with J gene TRBJ2-7; either TRBD1 or TRBD2 may fit D (5 bases each). The CDR3 extends over 14 amino acids. Germline V gene sequence: CDR1 MNHEY, CDR2 SVGAGI. V was cut by 2 bases and J by 2 bases, with 10 bases left in between. The CDR3 DNA reads TGTGCCAGCAGTTACGGGACGGGGCCCTACGAGCAGTACTTC. Its translation: CASSYGTGPYEQYF.

The chain couples TRBV5-1 to TRBJ2-3, with 7 bases aligning to TRBD2. This CDR3 spans 16 amino acids. Germline V gives CDR1 SGHRS, CDR2 YFSETQ. Germline trimming cut 4 bases from V and 1 base from J; bases unmatched to any gene: 9. CDR3 residues: CASSGVGGGGTDTQYF. DNA for the CDR3: TGCGCCAGCAGCGGGGTCGGCGGGGGAGGCACAGATACGCAGTATTTT.

The chain carries TRBV14 and TRBJ2-7; D remains unclear. Trimming took 1 base from V and 5 from J, leaving 15 bases between them. CDR3 size: 15 residues. The germline gives CDR1 SGHDN, CDR2 FVKESK. The CDR3: CASSQGFITLNEQYF. Here the CDR3 DNA reads TGTGCCAGCAGCCAAGGGTTTATTACACTTAACGAGCAGTACTTC.

V is TRBV7-8 and J is TRBJ2-2; maybe TRBD1 (5 bases). Deletions cut 5 bases from V and 5 bases from J, with 21 bases between. CDR1 and CDR2 from the germline V gene are SGHVS and FQNEAQ. There are 17 residues in the CDR3. The CDR3 protein is CASSRAPQGVKTGELFF. CDR3 bases: TGTGCCAGCAGCAGAGCTCCCCAGGGTGTAAAAACCGGGGAGCTGTTTTTT.

The genes are TRBV28 and TRBJ2-3, with 11 bases that match TRBD1. The CDR3 sequence is 14 residues long. Germline V lookup: CDR1 MDHEN, CDR2 SYDVKM. The V segment lost 11 bases and the J segment 5 bases; nucleotides outside the gene matches: 9. The CDR3 is CAGAGTGGGDTQYF. The CDR3 DNA reads as TGTGCCGGGGCCGGGACAGGGGGAGGAGATACGCAGTATTTT.

Worth noting for this clone: Other nucleotide sequences from this sample produce the same CDR3. The V and J genes are TRBV6-6 and TRBJ2-7; 7 bases map to TRBD1. Germline CDR1 reads MNHNY; CDR2 reads SVGAGI (reference sequence). The CDR3 runs to 13 residues. V was pared by 5 bases and J by 1 base, with 2 bases of the junction left unmatched. The CDR3 bases are TGTGCCAGCAGTAGGACAGGTTCCTACGAGCAGTACTTC. Residues: CASSRTGSYEQYF.

Turning to this clone: Other DNA sequences of this sample code for an identical CDR3. J is TRBJ2-7 and V is TRBV7-2; tentatively, D is TRBD1 or TRBD2 (6 bases each). V dropped 6 bases and J dropped 3 bases, with 12 bases sitting between them. CDR1 and CDR2 (germline): SGHTA, FQGNSA. This CDR3 is built from 13 residues. CDR3 nucleotide sequence: TGTGCCAGCAGTCTAGGGGGGTTCTACGAGCAGTACTTC. It translates to CASSLGGFYEQYF.

Worth noting for this clone: The sample has other DNA sequences that encode this CDR3 too. The chain employs TRBV6-1 and TRBJ2-1; D is perhaps TRBD2 (7 bases). V gave up 4 bases and J gave up 4 bases, with 14 bases separating them. CDR3 length: 15 amino acids. Germline lookup yields CDR1 MNHNS and CDR2 SASEGT. CDR3 DNA sequence: TGTGCCAGCAGTGCCGTGGCGGGGGCATACAATGAGCAGTTCTTC. Protein product: CASSAVAGAYNEQFF.

The chain's CDR3 is CASSYRRRGANVLTF. In DNA, the CDR3 is TGTGCCAGCAGTTATAGGAGGAGGGGGGCCAACGTCCTGACTTTC. The chain joins TRBV6-5 to TRBJ2-6, with D possibly being TRBD2 (5 bases). Trimming cost V 3 bases and J 4 bases, with 10 bases left between them. Germline lookup yields CDR1 MNHEY and CDR2 SVGAGI. The CDR3 spans 15 residues.

The J gene is TRBJ1-5, the V gene TRBV30; D not certain. CDR1 and CDR2 from the germline V gene are GTSNPN and SVGIG (reference sequence). The CDR3 has 13 amino acids. Trimming took 2 bases from V and 0 from J, leaving 5 bases between them. The CDR3 DNA follows: TGTGCCTGGAGTCGTGATAGCAATCAGCCCCAGCATTTT. Translation: CAWSRDSNQPQHF.

The CDR3 here is CASSLSLHQGVTNNEQFF. In nucleotides, the CDR3 is TGCGCCAGCAGCTTAAGCTTGCATCAGGGAGTTACTAACAATGAGCAGTTCTTC. The V call is TRBV5-1, the J call TRBJ2-1, with D possibly being TRBD1 or TRBD2 (5 bases each). The V end lost 2 bases, the J end lost 5 bases, and 23 bases lay between the germline ends. Germline values: CDR1 SGHRS, CDR2 YFSETQ. The CDR3 loop spans 18 amino acids.

The count of this clone is one. V and J are TRBV11-2 and TRBJ2-3; possibly TRBD2 for D (6 bases). This CDR3 region has 14 residues. Germline V gene sequence: CDR1 SGHAT, CDR2 FQNNGV. The germline V and J ends were trimmed by 4 bases and 0 bases, with 8 bases remaining between them. The CDR3 here is CASSSGTSTDTQYF. In DNA form, the CDR3 reads TGTGCCAGCAGCTCAGGGACTAGCACAGATACGCAGTATTTT.

This clone was observed a few times. The chain recombines TRBV5-1 with TRBJ2-3; D may be TRBD2 (5 bases). Germline V CDR1 and CDR2: SGHRS, YFSETQ. Trimming took 4 bases from V and 4 from J, leaving 16 bases between them. The CDR3 runs 15 residues. CDR3: CASSADFPAPDTQYF. CDR3 nucleotide sequence: TGCGCCAGCAGCGCGGACTTCCCCGCGCCAGATACGCAGTATTTT. The variable domain in full, completed from reference TRBV5-1 and TRBJ2-3, reads KAGVTQTPRYLIKTRGQQVTLSCSPISGHRSVSWYQQTPGQGLQFLFEYFSETQRNKGNFPGRFSGRQFSNSRSEMNVSTLELGDSALYLCASSADFPAPDTQYFGPGTRLTVL.

The chain combines TRBV19 with TRBJ2-7, with D perhaps TRBD2 (6 bases). V gave up 3 bases and J gave up 0 bases, with 15 bases separating them. Germline CDR1 and CDR2: LNHDA and SQIVND (reference sequence). The CDR3 spans 16 residues. The CDR3 nucleotides are TGTGCCAGTAGTATGTCAACGGGAGTATCCTCCTACGAGCAGTACTTC. Protein product: CASSMSTGVSSYEQYF.

The CDR3 loop reads CASSPTANYGYTF. In DNA, the CDR3 is TGTGCCAGCAGCCCGACAGCTAACTATGGCTACACCTTC. The chain combines TRBV11-2 with TRBJ1-2; perhaps TRBD1 as D (5 bases). The CDR3 has 13 residues. With 5 bases removed from V and 0 bases from J, the gap between germline ends came to 7 bases. Germline CDR1 and CDR2: SGHAT and FQNNGV.

V gene TRBV5-5 combines with J gene TRBJ1-5; weak D call: TRBD1 (6 bases). CDR1 SGHKS and CDR2 YYEKEE come from the germline V gene (reference sequence). V shed 1 base and J shed 0 bases, with 14 bases lying between them. The CDR3 sequence is 17 residues long. CDR3 in DNA: TGTGCCAGCAGCTTGTCCGTCCGACAGGCTAGCAATCAGCCCCAGCATTTT. It specifies CASSLSVRQASNQPQHF.

The chain couples TRBV10-1 to TRBJ2-5; D may be TRBD1 (7 bases). CDR3 length equals 14 residues. Looked up from germline, CDR1 is WNHNN and CDR2 is SYGVQD (reference sequence). The germline V and J ends were trimmed by 4 bases and 5 bases, with 14 bases remaining between them. CDR3 amino acids: CASSVGGGAETQYF. CDR3 nucleotides: TGCGCCAGCAGTGTTGGAGGGGGCGCCGAGACCCAGTACTTC.

The CDR3 is CAWSGDAYEQYF. CDR3 sequence (DNA): TGTGCCTGGAGTGGAGACGCCTACGAGCAGTACTTC. This rearrangement joins TRBV30 to TRBJ2-7; no reliable D call. V was pared by 1 base and J by 2 bases, with 6 bases between. Germline V lookup: CDR1 GTSNPN, CDR2 SVGIG (reference sequence). CDR3 size: 12 residues.

The chain couples TRBV9 to TRBJ2-1, with 12 nucleotides matching TRBD2. The length of the CDR3 is 19 residues. The V gene's germline CDR1 is SGDLS and CDR2 YYNGEE. Germline trimming cut 0 bases from V and 9 bases from J; bases unmatched to any gene: 16. The CDR3 is CASSVGYTPSSGRVGEQFF. The CDR3 DNA follows: TGTGCCAGCAGCGTAGGCTATACCCCCTCTAGCGGGAGGGTGGGTGAGCAGTTCTTC.

This sequence joins TRBV19 and TRBJ2-7; 8 nucleotides align to TRBD2. Germline CDR1 is LNHDA and CDR2 is SQIVND (reference sequence). V shed 7 bases, J shed 3 bases, and the junction held 8 bases outside the gene matches. The CDR3 covers 14 residues. CDR3 residues: CASTPLGGGYEQYF. The CDR3 DNA follows: TGTGCCAGTACCCCGCTCGGGGGGGGCTACGAGCAGTACTTC.

V and J are TRBV10-3 and TRBJ1-2, with D unresolved. V lost 4 bases and J 4 bases, leaving 10 bases between the germline ends. The CDR3 extends over 13 amino acids. From germline, CDR1 is ENHRY and CDR2 SYGVKD. The CDR3 DNA sequence: TGTGCCATCAGTGTAGAGAAGGCCTATGGCTACACCTTC. It specifies CAISVEKAYGYTF.

The chain joins TRBV28 to TRBJ2-7; D possibly corresponds to TRBD1 (6 bases). The germline V and J ends were trimmed by 7 bases and 2 bases, with 15 bases remaining between them. CDR3 length equals 14 residues. Germline-derived CDR1 and CDR2 are MDHEN and SYDVKM. In DNA form, the CDR3 reads TGTGCCAGCACCTTACCCGGACAGACCTACGAGCAGTACTTC. Residues: CASTLPGQTYEQYF.

V usage is TRBV5-1 and J usage is TRBJ2-7; the match to TRBD1 covers 9 bases. V lost 4 bases to trimming and J lost 3 bases; unmatched junction nucleotides: 5. The germline CDR1 and CDR2 sequences are SGHRS and YFSETQ. The CDR3 is 14 residues long. Here the CDR3 reads CASSPGDRVYEQYF. CDR3 nucleotide sequence: TGCGCCAGCAGCCCAGGGGACAGGGTCTACGAGCAGTACTTC.

This clone showed up just once. This sequence joins TRBV5-1 and TRBJ2-1; TRBD2 matches at 7 bases. Germline CDR1 is SGHRS and CDR2 is YFSETQ. The trim removed 5 bases at V and 0 bases at J, leaving 2 bases unmatched. This CDR3 contains 14 residues. The CDR3 sequence is CASSWTSSYNEQFF. The CDR3 nucleotides are TGCGCCAGCAGTTGGACTAGCTCCTACAATGAGCAGTTCTTC.

A remark on this clone: This could be a read error, since a much larger clone is one nucleotide away. The sample contains more than one DNA sequence encoding this CDR3. V and J are TRBV5-1 and TRBJ2-7; 11 nucleotides align to TRBD2. This CDR3 region has 15 residues. In germline, CDR1 is SGHRS, CDR2 YFSETQ. With 4 bases clipped from V and 7 bases from J, the junction kept 10 bases outside the gene matches. The chain's CDR3 is CASSTSSGRTGEQYF. The CDR3 nucleotides read TGCGCCAGCAGCACCTCTAGCGGGAGGACAGGGGAGCAGTACTTC.